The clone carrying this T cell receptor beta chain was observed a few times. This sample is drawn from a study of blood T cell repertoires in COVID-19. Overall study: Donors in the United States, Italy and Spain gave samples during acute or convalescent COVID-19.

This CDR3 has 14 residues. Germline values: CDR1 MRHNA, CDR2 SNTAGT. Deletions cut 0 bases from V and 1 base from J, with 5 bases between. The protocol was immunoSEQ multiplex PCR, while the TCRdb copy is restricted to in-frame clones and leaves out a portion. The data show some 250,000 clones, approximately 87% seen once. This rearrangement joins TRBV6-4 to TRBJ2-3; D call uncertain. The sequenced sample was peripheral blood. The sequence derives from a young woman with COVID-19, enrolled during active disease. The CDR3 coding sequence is TGTGCCAGCAGTGACTCTCCTGGCACAGATACGCAGTATTTT. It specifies CASSDSPGTDTQYF.